The next 12 T cell receptor beta chains were all read from a single sample in a study of T cell responses to AZD1222 COVID-19 vaccine. Clones were sequenced by immunoSEQ multiplex PCR, and TCRdb holds only the in-frame ones, with some missing. The repertoire holds 160,000 or so clones, with roughly nine tenths as singletons. Sequenced here: peripheral blood, sampled after recovery from COVID-19. The source is an adult who had recovered from COVID-19.

This clone was picked up one time. The rearrangement uses TRBV6-2 or TRBV6-3 and TRBJ2-1; D unclear. V lost 3 bases and J 0 bases, leaving 9 bases between the germline ends. Germline CDR1 reads MNHEY; CDR2 reads SVGEGT. The CDR3 runs to 15 residues. This CDR3 is CASSYGPSSYNEQFF. DNA for the CDR3: TGTGCCAGCAGTTATGGACCGAGCTCCTACAATGAGCAGTTCTTC.

The chain recombines TRBV19 with TRBJ2-1; 11 bases are shared with TRBD2. The germline gives CDR1 LNHDA, CDR2 SQIVND (reference sequence). Trimming cost V 4 bases and J 6 bases; bases outside gene matches: 11. This CDR3 contains 17 residues. The CDR3 loop is CASSTHSVAGGSNEQFF. DNA for the CDR3: TGTGCCAGTAGTACCCACTCGGTAGCGGGGGGGAGCAATGAGCAGTTCTTC.

The chain joins TRBV6-1 to TRBJ1-1; the D is unclear. CDR1 MNHNS and CDR2 SASEGT come from the germline V gene. Trimming shortened V by 3 bases and J by 11 bases, and 19 bases separated the two germline ends. This CDR3 contains 14 residues. The CDR3 nucleotides read TGTGCCAGCAGTGAGCGGTCGTTAGGGATCGGGGCTTTCTTT. Protein product: CASSERSLGIGAFF.

Points on this clone: Compared with germline, one end of the junction differs, possibly owing to a read error. The genes are TRBV7-7 and TRBJ2-1, with 8 bases matching TRBD2. Germline V gene lookup returns CDR1 SSHAT and CDR2 FNYEAQ (reference sequence). This CDR3 is 15 amino acids long. Written as DNA, the CDR3 is TGTGCTAGCAGCTTCGGGCTAGCGGGCTACAATGAGCAGTTCTTC. This sequence encodes CASSFGLAGYNEQFF.

Only one count was recorded for this clone. DNA of the CDR3: TGTGCCAGCAGCTTAGAAGCGGGGAGACCCTACGAGCAGTACTTC. It encodes CASSLEAGRPYEQYF. This chain connects TRBV11-2 to TRBJ2-7, with 7 positions matching TRBD2. Trimming at V came to 0 bases and at J to 2 bases, leaving 4 bases not matched to a gene. CDR3 length: 15 residues. Germline-derived CDR1 and CDR2 are SGHAT and FQNNGV.

The V call is TRBV3-1 (or the pseudogene TRBV3-2), the J call TRBJ2-1; D is undetermined. This CDR3 is built from 14 residues. Germline lookup yields CDR1 LGHDT and CDR2 YNNKEL (reference sequence). Trimming pared 6 bases from V and 6 bases from J, leaving 15 bases between. The CDR3 DNA reads as TGTGCCAGCAGTTTCCTCTCCCCCGGCAATGAGCAGTTCTTC. Amino acid sequence: CASSFLSPGNEQFF.

The rearrangement joins TRBV19 to TRBJ2-7; unclear D gene. V lost 2 bases, J lost 0 bases, and 8 bases lay in between. Germline V lookup: CDR1 LNHDA, CDR2 SQIVND (reference sequence). The CDR3 runs 14 residues. CDR3: CASSILGSSYEQYF. DNA for the CDR3: TGTGCCAGTAGTATATTGGGGTCCTCCTACGAGCAGTACTTC. The full variable domain, rest sourced from reference TRBV19 and TRBJ2-7, is DGGITQSPKYLFRKEGQNVTLSCEQNLNHDAMYWYRQDPGQGLRLIYYSQIVNDFQKGDIAEGYSVSREKKESFPLTVTSAQKNPTAFYLCASSILGSSYEQYFGPGTRLTVT.

The gene calls are TRBV28 and TRBJ1-1; D gene ambiguous. The germline V and J ends were trimmed by 6 bases and 3 bases, with 11 bases remaining between them. Germline V gene sequence: CDR1 MDHEN, CDR2 SYDVKM. This CDR3 is 13 amino acids long. CDR3 DNA sequence: TGTGCCAGCAGGGGCCAGGCGGACACTGAAGCTTTCTTT. As protein: CASRGQADTEAFF.

This clone has a single count. The V and J genes are TRBV5-6 and TRBJ1-4; possible D gene TRBD1, 6 bases. The CDR3 is 15 residues long. The V end was cut by 2 bases, the J end by 6 bases, with 14 bases between. Germline values: CDR1 SGHDT, CDR2 YYEEEE. CDR3 sequence: CASSLTGRGDEKLFF. CDR3 nucleotides: TGTGCCAGCAGCTTAACAGGGAGAGGGGATGAAAAACTGTTTTTT.

Comment on this clone: The conserved closing phenylalanine or tryptophan is absent in this CDR3, likely reflecting a read error. It is unclear where the CDR3 begins or ends on the DNA, so no DNA is shown, and the CDR3 is as TCRdb lists it. The chain recombines TRBV21-1 with TRBJ1-2; the DNA was not used to check the table's D call, TRBD1. TRBV21-1 corresponds to a pseudogene. The CDR3 is 8 residues long, counting both termini. This chain's CDR3 is CASSEDTP.

The chain combines TRBV7-9 with TRBJ1-1; D gene unclear. Germline V gene data show CDR1 as SEHNR and CDR2 as FQNEAQ (reference sequence). Trimming pared 2 bases from V and 0 bases from J, leaving 7 bases between. The CDR3 runs to 14 residues. The CDR3 here is CASSLRALNTEAFF. CDR3 in DNA: TGTGCCAGCAGCTTAAGGGCCTTGAACACTGAAGCTTTCTTT.

The V gene is TRBV28, the J gene TRBJ1-4; 9 positions agree with TRBD1. This CDR3 has 18 amino acids. The junction had 15 bases not matched to a gene; V was cut back by 4 bases and J by 6 bases. Germline V gives CDR1 MDHEN, CDR2 SYDVKM. DNA of the CDR3: TGTGCCAGCAGTTCCTCTAAGCATACAGGGGGCATGGATGAAAAACTGTTTTTT. Amino acid sequence: CASSSSKHTGGMDEKLFF.